One TCR beta chain is described in this entry. These data are taken from a study of PD-L1 blockade in urothelial cancer. Study information: Bladder-origin urothelial cancer in males described about nine tenths of the roughly 29 patients. The study recovered a median of 141,255 T cells per blood sample.

The time point here: peripheral blood 6 weeks after treatment start. The study collected 1 to 8 samples per patient, pretreatment and on-treatment. In each PCR, synthetic TCR analog templates were spiked in. Some clones are missing from TCRdb's copy, which holds only in-frame ones; the method was immunoSEQ multiplex PCR. This sample has approximately 83,000 clones, with 75% to 90% found just once. The sequence came from a man in his 70s with urothelial cancer. The sequenced sample was PBMCs, obtained around atezolizumab (anti-PD-L1) treatment.

Written as DNA, the CDR3 is TGTGCCAGCAGCCTAGGACTAGCGGGGGGGGTCCAAGAGACCCAGTACTTC. It yields the protein CASSLGLAGGVQETQYF. The chain joins TRBV11-3 to TRBJ2-5, with 15 nucleotides matching TRBD2. Trimming at V came to 5 bases and at J to 1 base, leaving 5 bases not matched to a gene. CDR1 is SGHNT and CDR2 is YENEEA in the germline V gene. The CDR3 has 17 residues.